This TCR beta chain was captured in a study of CD8+ T cells in alopecia areata. cDNA serving as the sequencing template came from extracted, reverse transcribed RNA. Profiled with immunoSEQ multiplex PCR; TCRdb holds only in-frame clones, not every one. The data show 65,000 to 70,000 clones, roughly 61% seen once. V gave up 4 bases and J gave up 4 bases, with 11 bases separating them. CDR3 size: 13 residues. The V gene's germline CDR1 is LGHNA and CDR2 YNFKEQ. The material was CD8+ T cells sorted from blood, obtained at week 0. The genes are TRBV4-2 and TRBJ2-7, with D uncertain. The sequence was collected from a human donor with alopecia areata. CDR3 loop: CASSPRGAYEQYF. The CDR3 nucleotides read TGTGCCAGCAGCCCGCGAGGAGCTTACGAGCAGTACTTC.